A single sample gave rise to the 7 T cell receptor beta chains below, sequenced in a study of blood T cell repertoires in COVID-19. Using immunoSEQ multiplex PCR, the repertoire was profiled, and TCRdb retains in-frame clones only, with some absent. Here the sample spans fewer than 70,000 clones, 80% to 95% being singletons. The sequenced sample consisted of peripheral blood. All receptors derive from a woman aged 80 or over with active COVID-19.

The J gene is TRBJ2-1, the V gene TRBV18; 11 bases line up with TRBD2. Unmatched junction bases numbered 4, after V lost 3 bases and J lost 3 bases. CDR3 length equals 16 residues. Germline CDR1 KGHSH, CDR2 LQKENI. The CDR3 bases are TGTGCCAGCTCACCGTCGACTAGCGGGGTCTACAATGAGCAGTTCTTC. It encodes CASSPSTSGVYNEQFF.

The J gene is TRBJ2-3, the V gene TRBV2, with no clear D. CDR1 is SNHLY and CDR2 is FYNNEI in the germline V gene. With 4 bases removed from V and 6 bases from J, the gap between germline ends came to 8 bases. This CDR3 is built from 12 residues. The CDR3 sequence is CASSVGADTQYF. CDR3 coding DNA: TGTGCCAGCAGTGTTGGTGCGGATACGCAGTATTTT. Looking up the rest from reference TRBV2 and TRBJ2-3 gives the full variable domain: EPEVTQTPSHQVTQMGQEVILRCVPISNHLYFYWYRQILGQKVEFLVSFYNNEISEKSEIFDDQFSVERPDGSNFTLKIRSTKLEDSAMYFCASSVGADTQYFGPGTRLTVL.

This chain uses TRBV6-1 with TRBJ1-4; tentatively, D is TRBD1 (6 bases). Trimming removed 1 base from V and 10 bases from J, with 16 bases in between. The germline V gene has CDR1 MNHNS and CDR2 SASEGT. The CDR3 sequence is 15 residues long. The CDR3 DNA reads TGTGCCAGCAGTGAAGGTGGCAGGGGTTTAGGAAAACTGTTTTTT. Translated: CASSEGGRGLGKLFF.

The J gene is TRBJ1-2, the V gene TRBV18; TRBD1 matches at 9 bases. V shed 2 bases, J shed 8 bases, and the junction held 3 bases outside the gene matches. The CDR3 has 13 amino acids. The V gene's germline CDR1 is KGHSH and CDR2 LQKENI. CDR3 amino acids: CASSPSGTGGYTF. For the CDR3, the DNA is TGTGCCAGCTCACCATCCGGGACAGGGGGCTACACCTTC. The full variable domain, in which reference TRBV18 and TRBJ1-2 provide the parts outside the CDR3, is NAGVMQNPRHLVRRRGQEARLRCSPMKGHSHVYWYRQLPEEGLKFMVYLQKENIIDESGMPKERFSAEFPKEGPSILRIQQVVRGDSAAYFCASSPSGTGGYTFGSGTRLTVV.

The chain recombines TRBV16 with TRBJ1-5; 7 nucleotides match TRBD1. CDR1 and CDR2 from the germline V gene are KGHSY and FQNENV. J lost 7 bases, V lost 0 bases, and 12 bases had no gene match. The CDR3 sequence is 17 residues long. The CDR3 region is CASSQSIGDSSGQPQHF. The CDR3 region has the DNA TGTGCCAGCAGCCAATCGATCGGGGACAGTTCGGGGCAGCCCCAGCATTTT.

The chain has TRBV19 and TRBJ1-2; no clear D gene. The CDR3 is made up of 13 amino acids. V lost 1 base, J lost 5 bases, and 8 bases lay in between. Germline values: CDR1 LNHDA, CDR2 SQIVND (reference sequence). CDR3 amino acids: CASSIGSGYGYTF. Here the CDR3 DNA reads TGTGCCAGTAGTATAGGCTCGGGGTATGGCTACACCTTC.

V is TRBV7-2 and J is TRBJ2-7; D call uncertain. Trimming left V 0 bases short and J 3 bases short, with 12 bases between. This CDR3 region has 15 residues. Germline CDR1 reads SGHTA; CDR2 reads FQGNSA. The chain's CDR3 is CASSLALTSGYEQYF. CDR3 sequence (DNA): TGTGCCAGCAGCTTAGCGCTAACCTCGGGCTACGAGCAGTACTTC.